In this sample, the clone carrying this TCR beta chain is medium-sized. The antigen remains unidentified. Stated time point: sample taken at primary tumor resection. Whole RNA came from tumor, nontumor lung or frozen PBMC and was sequenced without being sorted. This entry belongs to a study of spatial heterogeneity in lung cancer. Across the study: In the raw reads, each unique TCR and UMI combination was present more than ten times on average. General observations from the study: Ubiquitous expanded tumor TCRs appeared in blood more at resection than follow-up.

MiXCR, applied by TCRdb to the 5' RACE reads, yields one record per CDR3 protein. The sample shows more than 20,000 distinct CDR3 sequences, around 4.6% of them seen only once. The source of this sequence is a male donor with early-stage non-small cell lung cancer. This specimen was PBMCs, taken at surgery.

CDR3 bases: TGTGCCAGCAGCTCCCCTCGCGAGGGCCCAGAGACCCAGTACTTC. This sequence encodes CASSSPREGPETQYF. The V and J genes are TRBV7-8 and TRBJ2-5; TRBD2 is a possible D gene (5 bases). V was cut by 4 bases and J by 4 bases, with 16 bases left in between. The CDR3 has 15 amino acids. Germline CDR1 reads SGHVS; CDR2 reads FQNEAQ.